This T cell receptor (beta chain) was obtained from a study of T-cell memory formation after mild COVID-19. Findings of the study overall: Clones contracting across day 15 to 85 had a balanced CD4/CD8 profile; later expanding clones leaned CD4+.

cDNA libraries for TCR alpha and TCR beta, carrying sample barcodes and UMIs, came from 5'RACE with constant-segment primers. A single record per CDR3 protein comes from TCRdb applying MiXCR to the 5' RACE reads. Among just over 400,000 distinct CDR3 sequences, around a quarter were seen once, and the ten largest hold approximately 14%. The V segment lost 4 bases and the J segment 5 bases; nucleotides outside the gene matches: 8. Germline loops: CDR1 KGHSH, CDR2 LQKENI. CDR3 length: 16 residues. On this clonotype itself: Its antigen is unidentified.

Sequencing was carried out using PBMCs or a T cell subset sorted from them (not recorded which). The chain carries TRBV18 and TRBJ2-3; 11 bases align to TRBD2. This TCR derives from an adult woman who had mild COVID-19 (a few samples of this study predate the infection). Cell type and time point are not known. This CDR3 reads CASSRLAGGRQDTQYF. The DNA of the CDR3 is TGTGCCAGCTCACGTCTAGCGGGAGGTCGACAAGATACGCAGTATTTT.